The T cell receptor (beta chain) under discussion was sequenced for a study of blood T cell repertoires in COVID-19. Repertoires were generated with immunoSEQ multiplex PCR, while TCRdb's copy carries only in-frame clones and drops some. Among under 350,000 clones listed, 83% were seen once. Sequencing was carried out using peripheral blood. The clonotype was recovered from a woman aged 45-65 years who had recovered from COVID-19.

CDR3 sequence: CASSIDRNTEAFF. The CDR3, as DNA: TGTGCCAGCAGCATCGACAGAAACACTGAAGCTTTCTTT. This chain links TRBV7-3 with TRBJ1-1; tentatively, D is TRBD1 (5 bases). Between the trimmed V and J ends, which lost 5 bases and 2 bases, there was a span of 9 bases. Germline V lookup: CDR1 SGHTA, CDR2 FQGTGA. The CDR3 loop spans 13 amino acids.